A single sample is the source of the 10 T cell receptor beta chains below, sequenced in a study of T cells after yellow fever vaccination. TCRdb reprocessed the 5' RACE reads via MiXCR and lists one record per CDR3 protein. Here the sample spans 35,000 to 55,000 distinct CDR3 sequences, 6% to 7% being singletons. Sequencing used PBMCs, either bulk or a sorted T-cell subset (CD4+, CD8+, memory, or dextramer-sorted; not recorded which), obtained 45 days after the yellow fever booster vaccination. These receptors all stem from a man in his thirties or forties who received the YFV17D yellow fever vaccine.

This clonotype was detected only a few times. The chain uses TRBV7-3 and TRBJ2-2; D not certain. V was cut by 6 bases and J by 4 bases, with 12 bases left in between. Per the germline V gene, CDR1 is SGHTA and CDR2 is FQGTGA. The CDR3 runs 14 residues. CDR3 loop: CASRDGFRTGELFF. The CDR3 region has the DNA TGTGCCAGCAGGGACGGGTTCCGCACCGGGGAGCTGTTTTTT.

The chain has TRBV19 and TRBJ2-1, with TRBD1 as a possible D gene (6 bases). CDR3 length equals 15 residues. Germline V gives CDR1 LNHDA, CDR2 SQIVND (reference sequence). With 5 bases removed from V and 1 base from J, the gap between germline ends came to 12 bases. The DNA of the CDR3 is TGTGCCAGTAGTCTAACAGGGTCATCCTACAATGAGCAGTTCTTC. Protein product: CASSLTGSSYNEQFF.

Concerning this clonotype: One base away lies a much larger clone, so this may be a sequencing read error. The chain couples TRBV12-3 or TRBV12-4 to TRBJ1-1; D perhaps matches TRBD1 (6 bases). This CDR3 region has 12 residues. In DNA form, the CDR3 reads TGTGCCAGCATTAGGGGGAACTCTGAAGCTTTCTTT. Translated: CASIRGNSEAFF.

This clonotype showed up many times. V usage is TRBV18 and J usage is TRBJ2-7; the match to TRBD1 covers 11 bases. The V gene end was trimmed by 2 bases and the J gene end by 4 bases; junction bases not matched to a gene: 1. Germline V gene lookup returns CDR1 KGHSH and CDR2 LQKENI. The CDR3 is 14 amino acids. In nucleotides, the CDR3 is TGTGCCAGCTCACCAGGGACAGGGGGATACGAGCAGTACTTC. As protein: CASSPGTGGYEQYF.

This clonotype was counted at least ten times. The V call is TRBV6-1, the J call TRBJ2-2, with D possibly TRBD1 on 5 matching bases. Germline assignment: CDR1 MNHNS and CDR2 SASEGT. Trimming pared 6 bases from V and 1 base from J, leaving 12 bases between. The CDR3 extends over 15 amino acids. CDR3 region: CASSRQRQNTGELFF. CDR3 coding DNA: TGTGCCAGCAGCAGACAGAGACAGAACACCGGGGAGCTGTTTTTT.

The sample holds many counts of this clonotype. The V call is TRBV12-3 or TRBV12-4, the J call TRBJ2-7; 9 bases map to TRBD1. The CDR3 sequence is 14 residues long. After removal of 3 bases from V and 5 bases from J, the junction contained 5 bases not matched to a gene. The chain's CDR3 is CASSFTGTGHEQYF. CDR3 coding DNA: TGTGCCAGCAGTTTCACCGGGACAGGGCACGAGCAGTACTTC.

CDR3 sequence: CASSLIAGLTGELFF. CDR3 DNA sequence: TGTGCCAGCAGCCTTATTGCGGGACTTACCGGGGAGCTGTTTTTT. The V call is TRBV5-4, the J call TRBJ2-2; D is possibly TRBD2 (6 bases). The V gene's germline CDR1 is SGHNT and CDR2 YYREEE (reference sequence). The CDR3 has 15 residues. Trimming cost V 4 bases and J 5 bases, with 15 bases left between them.

Ten or more counts support this clonotype. The rearrangement links TRBV28 to TRBJ1-5, with a weak D call TRBD1 (5 bases). The germline V gene has CDR1 MDHEN and CDR2 SYDVKM. The CDR3 is made up of 13 amino acids. V lost 5 bases and J lost 4, with 9 bases in between. CDR3 nucleotides: TGTGCCAGCAGTAACGGGGGGAATCAGCCCCAGCATTTT. Amino acids: CASSNGGNQPQHF.

This clonotype was counted at least ten times. This chain connects TRBV12-3 or TRBV12-4 to TRBJ2-7; 9 bases align to TRBD1. The junction had 3 bases not matched to a gene; V was cut back by 4 bases and J by 2 bases. CDR3 length equals 14 residues. The CDR3 DNA reads TGTGCCAGCAGTTACGGGACAGGGCCCTACGAGCAGTACTTC. Translating it yields CASSYGTGPYEQYF.

This clonotype was observed many times. The J gene is TRBJ2-3, the V gene TRBV7-9; no firm D call. V was pared by 2 bases and J by 0 bases, with 6 bases between. Germline lookup yields CDR1 SEHNR and CDR2 FQNEAQ (reference sequence). This CDR3 is built from 14 residues. The CDR3 DNA reads as TGTGCCAGCAGCTTATCCGGGAGCACAGATACGCAGTATTTT. This sequence encodes CASSLSGSTDTQYF.